This record covers a single TCR beta chain. The data derive from a study of blood T cell repertoires in COVID-19. Study-wide context: Samples came from the United States, Italy and Spain, spanning acute and convalescent COVID-19. Nucleic acid was either cDNA or gDNA, and it came from T cells, B-cell-depleted T cells, or PBMCs.

As handled by the study authors: How many nucleated cells were present was estimated from reference gene primer amplification. Here immunoSEQ multiplex PCR was the method, and the copy in TCRdb shows in-frame clones only, minus some. From that table come the V and J calls and clone size; the DNA was used to work out D and trimming. Among approximately 170,000 clones listed, around 87% were seen once. Trimming cost V 2 bases and J 7 bases; bases outside gene matches: 9. The CDR3 spans 16 residues. CDR1 and CDR2 (germline): LNHDA, SQIVND (reference sequence). The chain recombines TRBV19 with TRBJ2-1, with TRBD1 matching over 9 bases. The sample comprised peripheral blood. This TCR was recovered from a woman at least 80 years old with COVID-19, enrolled during active disease. This CDR3 reads CASSISGQGFWNEQFF. CDR3 bases: TGTGCCAGTAGTATATCGGGACAGGGCTTCTGGAATGAGCAGTTCTTC.